This T cell receptor beta chain was sequenced for a study of T-cell memory formation after mild COVID-19. Whole-study context: Clustering of TCRs was largely donor specific. Findings and limits, study-wide: Day 37-peaking second-wave clones had unconfirmed SARS-CoV-2 specificity. Cross-reactive memory apparently joined, as some responding clones appeared in pre-infection memory. The main location of contracting CD4+ clones was CM and EM, and that of contracting CD8+ clones was EMRA.

The CDR3 extends over 14 amino acids. CDR1 SGHTA and CDR2 FQGNSA come from the germline V gene. Trimming shortened V by 0 bases and J by 4 bases, and 6 bases separated the two germline ends. Turning to this clonotype: Its antigen is undetermined.

MiXCR, applied by TCRdb to the 5' RACE reads, yields one record per CDR3 protein. The repertoire holds under 300,000 distinct CDR3 sequences, with over 15% as singletons. The chain links TRBV7-2 to TRBJ2-2; D gene ambiguous. This receptor was taken from a man younger than 30 who had mild COVID-19 (a few samples of this study predate the infection). Cell type and time point are not known. Material for sequencing was PBMCs or a T cell subset sorted from them (not recorded which). The CDR3 region is CASSLALVTGELFF. The CDR3 bases are TGTGCCAGCAGCTTAGCCCTGGTCACCGGGGAGCTGTTTTTT.